A single T cell receptor (beta chain) is shown here with its context. Its antigen remains unidentified. Germline V gene data show CDR1 as SGHRS and CDR2 as YFSETQ. The ends were cut back, 3 bases at V and 5 bases at J, with 14 bases in the middle. The CDR3 runs 14 residues. TCR beta libraries were prepared from cDNA with unique molecular identifiers. With about 0.95 to 10 million T cells as the source, 540,000 or so cDNA molecules resulted. In TCRdb, the PCR reads were re-called with MiXCR into one record per CDR3 protein. The data contain roughly 620,000 distinct CDR3 sequences, around 44% of them singletons. The data originate from a study of post-analysis software for immune sequencing data. Findings and limits, study-wide: In patients, TRBV5-6, TRBV5-1 and TRBV20-1 belonged to five TRBV segments found more frequently than in controls.

This TCR came from a girl aged 10 to 17 with multiple sclerosis. This chain uses TRBV5-1 with TRBJ2-5; D not certain. The source material was blood. DNA of the CDR3: TGCGCCAGCAGCTCCCGATGGGGTGCTGAGACCCAGTACTTC. The encoded protein is CASSSRWGAETQYF.